Listed here are 24 T cell receptor beta chains from one sample, sequenced in a study of long-term antiretroviral therapy in people with HIV. The assay, immunoSEQ v3.0, was run at survey level. Sequencing used immunoSEQ multiplex PCR; TCRdb keeps in-frame clones, though not all of them. The data contain around 26,000 clones, roughly 83% of them singletons. Sequencing used unsorted PBMCs, obtained roughly 4.1 years after starting antiretroviral therapy. These receptors came from a man aged 25-45 years with HIV.

The gene calls are TRBV28 and TRBJ2-7; perhaps D is TRBD1 or TRBD2 (5 bases each). The CDR3 sequence is 13 residues long. Trimming left V 5 bases short and J 3 bases short, with 11 bases between. Per germline, CDR1 MDHEN and CDR2 SYDVKM. CDR3 coding DNA: TGTGCCAGCAGTACCCGGGACGGCTACGAGCAGTACTTC. Protein sequence: CASSTRDGYEQYF.

The chain has TRBV6-1 and TRBJ2-4, with no clear D. The V end was cut by 6 bases, the J end by 2 bases, with 11 bases between. This CDR3 has 14 amino acids. The germline V gene has CDR1 MNHNS and CDR2 SASEGT. CDR3 sequence reads: CASRELVSKNIQYF. The CDR3 DNA reads as TGTGCCAGCAGGGAACTGGTTTCCAAAAACATTCAGTACTTC.

As DNA, the CDR3 is TGTGCCATCAGTGGAGGGGGGACTAGCGGGAGCTTCGGGTACGAGCAGTACTTC. The encoded protein is CAISGGGTSGSFGYEQYF. The chain couples TRBV10-3 to TRBJ2-7; 14 bases align to TRBD2. V lost 4 bases to trimming and J lost 4 bases; unmatched junction nucleotides: 12. Germline V gene sequence: CDR1 ENHRY, CDR2 SYGVKD. This CDR3 comprises 18 residues.

The table lists this clone with a count of one. This sequence joins TRBV6-1 and TRBJ2-7; D might be TRBD1 (6 bases). This CDR3 contains 14 residues. Germline V gives CDR1 MNHNS, CDR2 SASEGT. The V end was cut by 2 bases, the J end by 2 bases, with 10 bases between. In DNA form, the CDR3 reads TGTGCCAGCAGTGAATTAAGGACAGCCTACGAGCAGTACTTC. Translating it yields CASSELRTAYEQYF.

The V call is TRBV5-4, the J call TRBJ1-1, with a possible D match to TRBD1 (5 bases). Germline-derived CDR1 and CDR2 are SGHNT and YYREEE (reference sequence). The CDR3 loop spans 16 amino acids. The V and J ends lost 4 bases and 1 base respectively, with 17 bases between them. The CDR3 nucleotides read TGTGCCAGCAGCCCGCCGCTGGGACGGTCGAACACTGAAGCTTTCTTT. This sequence encodes CASSPPLGRSNTEAFF.

This clone was observed once. V usage is TRBV6-1 and J usage is TRBJ2-5; 12 nucleotides line up with TRBD1. This CDR3 has 14 amino acids. The V and J ends lost 8 bases and 5 bases, in that order; junction bases with no gene match: 6. In germline, CDR1 is MNHNS, CDR2 SASEGT. The CDR3 DNA is TGTGCCAGCTACGGGACAGGGGGCTTGGAGACCCAGTACTTC. This encodes CASYGTGGLETQYF.

J is TRBJ2-1 and V is TRBV7-9; 8 bases are a match to TRBD2. CDR3 length: 13 residues. After removal of 5 bases from V and 15 bases from J, the junction contained 12 bases not matched to a gene. The germline gives CDR1 SEHNR, CDR2 FQNEAQ (reference sequence). The CDR3 here is CASSTSGSGRTFF. The CDR3 DNA sequence: TGTGCCAGCAGCACCAGTGGGAGCGGGAGAACGTTCTTC. The complete variable domain, with remaining parts taken from reference TRBV7-9 and TRBJ2-1, reads DTGVSQNPRHKITKRGQNVTFRCDPISEHNRLYWYRQTLGQGPEFLTYFQNEAQLEKSRLLSDRFSAERPKGSFSTLEIQRTEQGDSAMYLCASSTSGSGRTFFGPGTRLTVL.

V and J are TRBV2 and TRBJ1-5, with 9 bases that match TRBD1. There are 18 residues in the CDR3. Germline-derived CDR1 and CDR2 are SNHLY and FYNNEI. Trimming cost V 8 bases and J 0 bases; bases outside gene matches: 14. DNA for the CDR3: TGTGCCAGCTCTCCGGGACAGGGCTTTCGGGGTAGCAATCAGCCCCAGCATTTT. This codes for CASSPGQGFRGSNQPQHF.

The chain links TRBV11-1 to TRBJ2-7; TRBD2 matches at 9 bases. The CDR3 contains 13 residues. V lost 4 bases and J lost 7; bases outside the gene matches: 5. From germline, CDR1 is SGHAT and CDR2 FQDESV (reference sequence). The CDR3: CASSSRTSEEQYF. DNA of the CDR3: TGTGCCAGCAGCTCCCGGACTAGCGAGGAGCAGTACTTC. The whole variable domain, remainder taken from reference TRBV11-1 and TRBJ2-7, is EAEVAQSPRYKITEKSQAVAFWCDPISGHATLYWYRQILGQGPELLVQFQDESVVDDSQLPKDRFSAERLKGVDSTLKIQPAELGDSAMYLCASSSRTSEEQYFGPGTRLTVT.

This clone was seen once. The chain carries TRBV15 and TRBJ2-3, with 7 bases fitting TRBD2. V was clipped by 7 bases and J by 3 bases; unmatched bases: 10. CDR1 LNHNV and CDR2 YYDKDF come from the germline V gene (reference sequence). CDR3 size: 15 residues. Here the CDR3 DNA reads TGTGCCACCACGCCATTGGGGGGGGGAACAGATACGCAGTATTTT. Translation gives CATTPLGGGTDTQYF.

The genes are TRBV11-2 and TRBJ2-3; D is undetermined. Germline lookup yields CDR1 SGHAT and CDR2 FQNNGV. The V gene lost 1 base and the J gene lost 4 bases, with 15 bases spanning the gap. The CDR3 contains 16 residues. For the CDR3, the DNA is TGTGCCAGCAGCTTAGGTGTTTTAGTTAAAGCAGATACGCAGTATTTT. Protein product: CASSLGVLVKADTQYF.

J is TRBJ1-2 and V is TRBV27; D ambiguous. This CDR3 comprises 14 residues. Germline V CDR1 and CDR2: MNHEY, SMNVEV (reference sequence). V lost 5 bases and J 7 bases, leaving 17 bases between the germline ends. The CDR3 nucleotides read TGTGCCAGCAGTCCTGCGTCAGGAGTAGGTGGCTACACCTTC. Its protein product is CASSPASGVGGYTF.

This chain's CDR3 is CASSLVEFSEAFF. As DNA, the CDR3 is TGTGCCAGCAGCTTAGTGGAGTTTTCTGAAGCTTTCTTT. This rearrangement joins TRBV7-2 to TRBJ1-1; D gene uncertain. The germline gives CDR1 SGHTA, CDR2 FQGNSA. The CDR3 has 13 amino acids. Between the trimmed V and J ends, which lost 1 base and 6 bases, there was a span of 9 bases.

V gene TRBV28 combines with J gene TRBJ1-2; perhaps TRBD1 as D (5 bases). The CDR3 is 13 amino acids. Trimming took 5 bases from V and 3 from J, leaving 10 bases between them. Germline lookup yields CDR1 MDHEN and CDR2 SYDVKM. DNA of the CDR3: TGTGCCAGCAGTCCCAGGGTAGACTATGGCTACACCTTC. This gives the protein CASSPRVDYGYTF.

This clone was counted a few times. The J gene is TRBJ1-1, the V gene TRBV18; D is possibly TRBD1 (6 bases). Deletions cut 1 base from V and 6 bases from J, with 12 bases between. The germline CDR1 and CDR2 sequences are KGHSH and LQKENI. This CDR3 has 14 amino acids. CDR3 loop: CASSPQGTTAEAFF. The DNA for the CDR3 is TGTGCCAGCTCACCACAGGGGACAACGGCTGAAGCTTTCTTT.

The rearrangement uses TRBV5-4 and TRBJ2-2, with D perhaps given as TRBD1 or TRBD2 (7 bases each). CDR1 is SGHNT and CDR2 is YYREEE in the germline V gene (reference sequence). The CDR3 extends over 17 amino acids. Trimming took off 5 bases at V and 2 bases at J, with 19 bases between the two ends. The CDR3 DNA sequence: TGTGCCAGCAGGAATTGGGAGGGGGCTATAAACACCGGGGAGCTGTTTTTT. Translation gives CASRNWEGAINTGELFF.

V is TRBV28 and J is TRBJ2-2; D uncertain. The V end was cut by 6 bases, the J end by 6 bases, with 8 bases between. Germline V gene lookup returns CDR1 MDHEN and CDR2 SYDVKM. The CDR3 spans 12 residues. The DNA for the CDR3 is TGTGCCAGCAGCCCCGAGTCCGGGGAGCTGTTTTTT. It is translated as CASSPESGELFF.

This sequence joins TRBV4-1 and TRBJ1-2, with a tentative D call TRBD1 (6 bases). The CDR3 sequence is 16 residues long. Germline-derived CDR1 and CDR2 are MGHRA and YSYEKL. V dropped 0 bases and J dropped 4 bases, with 15 bases sitting between them. The CDR3 region has the DNA TGCGCCAGCAGCCAAGATTCGGGACAAGACCCCTATGGCTACACCTTC. Translation gives CASSQDSGQDPYGYTF.

The genes are TRBV5-1 and TRBJ1-3; no clear D gene. The CDR3 is made up of 16 amino acids. The germline gives CDR1 SGHRS, CDR2 YFSETQ. The V gene lost 0 bases and the J gene lost 0 bases, with 10 bases spanning the gap. The CDR3 reads CASSLELVSSGNTIYF. The DNA of the CDR3 is TGCGCCAGCAGCTTGGAACTTGTGAGCTCTGGAAACACCATATATTTT.

V is TRBV6-1 and J is TRBJ1-4; D is unresolved. Trimming took off 10 bases at V and 8 bases at J, with 20 bases between the two ends. The CDR3 spans 14 residues. Germline values: CDR1 MNHNS, CDR2 SASEGT. The CDR3 bases are TGTGCCACCCAAACGAACCTTTATGAGGAAAAACTGTTTTTT. It translates to CATQTNLYEEKLFF.

This chain links TRBV5-1 with TRBJ2-3, with TRBD1 matching over 7 bases. From germline, CDR1 is SGHRS and CDR2 YFSETQ. V lost 3 bases, J lost 0 bases, and 4 bases stayed unmatched. This CDR3 is built from 15 residues. CDR3 amino acids: CASSWDSVSTDTQYF. CDR3 coding DNA: TGCGCCAGCAGCTGGGACAGCGTAAGCACAGATACGCAGTATTTT. Full variable domain (rest looked up from reference TRBV5-1 and TRBJ2-3): KAGVTQTPRYLIKTRGQQVTLSCSPISGHRSVSWYQQTPGQGLQFLFEYFSETQRNKGNFPGRFSGRQFSNSRSEMNVSTLELGDSALYLCASSWDSVSTDTQYFGPGTRLTVL.

V usage is TRBV6-6 and J usage is TRBJ1-2; tentative D call: TRBD1 (6 bases). This CDR3 contains 14 residues. The V gene's germline CDR1 is MNHNY and CDR2 SVGAGI (reference sequence). V gave up 5 bases and J gave up 6 bases, with 16 bases separating them. The CDR3 spells CASSTVGQYDGYTF. CDR3 DNA sequence: TGTGCCAGCAGTACCGTAGGACAGTACGATGGCTACACCTTC.

This clone has only one observation. V usage is TRBV18 and J usage is TRBJ2-3, with D unresolved. This CDR3 contains 12 residues. Germline values: CDR1 KGHSH, CDR2 LQKENI. Trimming stripped 1 base from V and 5 bases from J, with 4 bases between. The CDR3 reads CASSPLVDTQYF. For the CDR3, the DNA is TGTGCCAGCTCACCACTGGTAGATACGCAGTATTTT.

A few counts support this clone. This chain joins TRBV4-1 and TRBJ2-7; no definite D call. Germline CDR1 MGHRA, CDR2 YSYEKL. This CDR3 spans 11 amino acids. Trimming shortened V by 5 bases and J by 1 base, and 3 bases separated the two germline ends. This chain's CDR3 is CASSSSYEQYF. CDR3 sequence (DNA): TGCGCCAGCAGCTCATCCTACGAGCAGTACTTC.